These 24 T cell receptor beta chains were sequenced from one sample in a study of T cell responses to AZD1222 COVID-19 vaccine. Some clones are missing from TCRdb's copy, which holds only in-frame ones; the method was immunoSEQ multiplex PCR. This sample has under 130,000 clones, with 75% to 90% found just once. The input for sequencing was peripheral blood, taken 28 days after the second AZD1222 dose. These receptor sequences come from an adult who received the AZD1222 COVID-19 vaccine.

This clone occurred a few times. The genes are TRBV10-3 and TRBJ2-7; D is unresolved. Trimming took 7 bases from V and 0 from J, leaving 7 bases between them. The CDR3 is 12 amino acids. Germline CDR1 is ENHRY and CDR2 is SYGVKD. CDR3 sequence: CAIKAASYEQYF. CDR3 sequence (DNA): TGTGCCATCAAGGCGGCCTCCTACGAGCAGTACTTC.

The J gene is TRBJ1-2, the V gene TRBV5-6; 8 bases are a match to TRBD1. V lost 3 bases and J lost 4; bases outside the gene matches: 5. CDR1 and CDR2 from the germline V gene are SGHDT and YYEEEE. This CDR3 spans 14 amino acids. CDR3 amino acids: CASSSGQGGYGYTF. CDR3 DNA sequence: TGTGCCAGCAGCTCTGGACAGGGAGGCTATGGCTACACCTTC.

In its sample, this clone was seen once. Here the CDR3 reads CATSDLPGTSGTPGGQYF. CDR3 coding DNA: TGTGCCACCAGTGATTTGCCGGGCACTAGCGGCACACCCGGTGGGCAGTACTTC. The chain employs TRBV24-1 and TRBJ2-7, with 8 bases fitting TRBD2. The CDR3 is made up of 18 amino acids. Germline trimming cut 0 bases from V and 9 bases from J; bases unmatched to any gene: 18. Germline CDR1 is KGHDR and CDR2 is SFDVKD.

The chain couples TRBV6-2 or TRBV6-3 to TRBJ2-5, with 12 positions matching TRBD2. Looked up from germline, CDR1 is MNHEY and CDR2 is SVGEGT. This CDR3 is built from 20 residues. The ends lost 6 bases at V and 2 bases at J; junction bases unmatched: 19. CDR3 coding DNA: TGTGCCAGCAGCCTAAACCCGGGACTAGCGGGCTGGAGTAGTCAAGAGACCCAGTACTTC. This translates into CASSLNPGLAGWSSQETQYF.

The rearrangement links TRBV7-6 to TRBJ2-7; no clear D. Trimming took 4 bases from V and 6 from J, leaving 16 bases between them. The germline gives CDR1 SGHVS, CDR2 FNYEAQ. This CDR3 comprises 14 residues. CDR3 residues: CASSSQREPGEQYF. The CDR3 DNA is TGTGCCAGCAGCTCCCAGAGAGAGCCGGGCGAGCAGTACTTC.

The chain uses TRBV7-2 and TRBJ2-7; TRBD1 matches at 7 bases. With 2 bases clipped from V and 4 bases from J, the junction kept 2 bases outside the gene matches. The CDR3 runs to 13 residues. CDR1 is SGHTA and CDR2 is FQGNSA in the germline V gene. The CDR3 protein is CASSLRDSYEQYF. The CDR3, as DNA: TGTGCCAGCAGCTTAAGGGACAGTTACGAGCAGTACTTC.

As regards this clone: One junction end disagrees with the germline gene, perhaps due to a read error. J is TRBJ1-1 and V is TRBV7-9; tentatively, D is TRBD1 (5 bases). CDR3 length equals 14 residues. Germline CDR1 and CDR2: SEHNR and FQNEAQ (reference sequence). In nucleotides, the CDR3 is TGTGCCAGCACCTTAGGGGAGATGAACACTGAAGCTTTCTTT. Protein sequence: CASTLGEMNTEAFF.

The rearrangement joins TRBV10-1 to TRBJ2-2; TRBD2 might be the D (6 bases). This CDR3 has 14 amino acids. The germline V and J ends were trimmed by 8 bases and 0 bases, with 10 bases remaining between them. CDR1 and CDR2 from the germline V gene are WNHNN and SYGVQD (reference sequence). In nucleotides, the CDR3 is TGCGCCAGCCGGGGGTCCTCGAACACCGGGGAGCTGTTTTTT. Translating gives CASRGSSNTGELFF.

The V and J genes are TRBV27 and TRBJ2-1, with D perhaps TRBD2 (6 bases). The CDR3 is made up of 13 amino acids. From germline, CDR1 is MNHEY and CDR2 SMNVEV (reference sequence). The V end was cut by 10 bases, the J end by 8 bases, with 18 bases between. For the CDR3, the DNA is TGTGCCACCCAACCGGGACTTAGAGATGAGCAGTTCTTC. It is translated as CATQPGLRDEQFF.

The chain couples TRBV20-1 to TRBJ1-5, with no clear D. V was cut by 3 bases and J by 0 bases, with 9 bases left in between. The V gene's germline CDR1 is DFQATT and CDR2 SNEGSKA (reference sequence). The CDR3 consists of 14 residues. The CDR3 loop is CSASGRYSNQPQHF. CDR3 coding DNA: TGCAGTGCTAGTGGACGGTATAGCAATCAGCCCCAGCATTTT.

This sequence joins TRBV6-5 and TRBJ1-2; tentatively, D is TRBD1 (5 bases). Trimming left V 2 bases short and J 0 bases short, with 10 bases between. The CDR3 has 15 amino acids. Germline CDR1 MNHEY, CDR2 SVGAGI. The CDR3 DNA reads as TGTGCCAGCAGTTACGGGGGGATTGCTAACTATGGCTACACCTTC. Amino acids: CASSYGGIANYGYTF.

The CDR3 loop reads CASSPRGMNTGELFF. As DNA, the CDR3 is TGTGCCAGCTCACCCCGGGGGATGAACACCGGGGAGCTGTTTTTT. The chain is built from TRBV18 and TRBJ2-2; perhaps TRBD2 as D (6 bases). The V gene lost 3 bases and the J gene lost 1 base, with 9 bases spanning the gap. Germline V CDR1 and CDR2: KGHSH, LQKENI. The CDR3 runs 15 residues.

This clone was counted only a few times. The chain combines TRBV5-6 with TRBJ2-2, with D possibly matching TRBD2 (7 bases). V was pared by 0 bases and J by 6 bases, with 15 bases between. The germline V gene encodes CDR1 SGHDT and CDR2 YYEEEE. This CDR3 is 16 amino acids long. In nucleotides, the CDR3 is TGTGCCAGCAGCTTGGCCGGGGGGCGGGGGCCCGGGGAGCTGTTTTTT. Its translation: CASSLAGGRGPGELFF. The complete variable domain, with remaining parts taken from reference TRBV5-6 and TRBJ2-2, reads DAGVTQSPTHLIKTRGQQVTLRCSPKSGHDTVSWYQQALGQGPQFIFQYYEEEERQRGNFPDRFSGHQFPNYSSELNVNALLLGDSALYLCASSLAGGRGPGELFFGEGSRLTVL.

V gene TRBV6-2 or TRBV6-3 combines with J gene TRBJ1-5, with D maybe TRBD1 (5 bases). The CDR3 is 14 amino acids. V lost 0 bases, J lost 7 bases, and 10 bases lay in between. Germline CDR1 and CDR2: MNHEY and SVGEGT. The CDR3 protein is CASSYSQGRQPQHF. The CDR3 bases are TGTGCCAGCAGTTACTCGCAGGGAAGGCAGCCCCAGCATTTT.

This chain connects TRBV5-1 to TRBJ2-7; no reliable D call. V shed 3 bases and J shed 4 bases, with 5 bases lying between them. The CDR3 has 11 residues. CDR1 SGHRS and CDR2 YFSETQ come from the germline V gene. The CDR3: CASSSNYEQYF. Written as DNA, the CDR3 is TGCGCCAGCAGCTCTAATTACGAGCAGTACTTC.

As to this clone: Other DNA sequences in this sample translate to the same CDR3. This chain joins TRBV28 and TRBJ1-3, with 8 bases identical to TRBD1. V lost 6 bases, J lost 2 bases, and 0 bases stayed unmatched. The length of the CDR3 is 13 residues. Per the germline V gene, CDR1 is MDHEN and CDR2 is SYDVKM. This CDR3 reads CASRDRAGNTIYF. The CDR3 DNA sequence: TGTGCCAGCAGGGACAGGGCTGGAAACACCATATATTTT. The full variable domain, its missing parts supplied by reference TRBV28 and TRBJ1-3, is DVKVTQSSRYLVKRTGEKVFLECVQDMDHENMFWYRQDPGLGLRLIYFSYDVKMKEKGDIPEGYSVSREKKERFSLILESASTNQTSMYLCASRDRAGNTIYFGEGSWLTVV.

The chain is built from TRBV28 and TRBJ2-7; tentatively, D is TRBD1 or TRBD2 (5 bases each). This CDR3 comprises 14 residues. V was clipped by 3 bases and J by 3 bases, with 12 bases between them. Germline CDR1 MDHEN, CDR2 SYDVKM. The DNA of the CDR3 is TGTGCCAGCAGTTTTGGGACCACAAACTACGAGCAGTACTTC. Its translation: CASSFGTTNYEQYF.

The J gene is TRBJ2-7, the V gene TRBV6-1, with 7 bases matching TRBD1. This CDR3 is 13 amino acids long. Germline values: CDR1 MNHNS, CDR2 SASEGT. J lost 11 bases, V lost 0 bases, and 7 bases had no gene match. The CDR3 nucleotides are TGTGCCAGCAGTGAAGCGTACAGGGGCCCAGAGTACTTC. Protein product: CASSEAYRGPEYF.

V gene TRBV5-4 combines with J gene TRBJ2-2; D may correspond to TRBD1 or TRBD2 (5 bases each). The length of the CDR3 is 15 residues. In germline, CDR1 is SGHNT, CDR2 YYREEE (reference sequence). Trimming removed 6 bases at V and 0 bases at J, with 12 bases between. This CDR3 reads CASTGPTSNTGELFF. CDR3 bases: TGTGCCAGCACGGGGCCGACTTCGAACACCGGGGAGCTGTTTTTT.

The chain recombines TRBV7-2 with TRBJ2-7; D gene ambiguous. The CDR3 is 12 residues long. Looked up from germline, CDR1 is SGHTA and CDR2 is FQGNSA. Trimming left V 5 bases short and J 3 bases short, with 8 bases between. The CDR3 is CASSMWDYEQYF. For the CDR3, the DNA is TGTGCCAGCAGCATGTGGGACTACGAGCAGTACTTC.

This clone was found many times. The V gene is TRBV5-8, the J gene TRBJ1-6; no definite D call. The CDR3 consists of 16 residues. Germline V gene lookup returns CDR1 SGHTS and CDR2 YDEGEE. V lost 3 bases, J lost 0 bases, and 10 bases lay in between. The chain's CDR3 is CASSSQATSYNSPLHF. CDR3 DNA sequence: TGTGCCAGCAGCTCTCAGGCAACCTCCTATAATTCACCCCTCCACTTT.

J is TRBJ1-1 and V is TRBV12-3 or TRBV12-4; D is perhaps TRBD1 (5 bases). The CDR3 extends over 11 amino acids. Between the trimmed V and J ends, which lost 8 bases and 6 bases, there was a span of 10 bases. CDR3 sequence (DNA): TGTGCCAGCGGGTGGGGCGCTGAAGCTTTCTTT. Translated: CASGWGAEAFF.

As DNA, the CDR3 is TGTGCCAGCAGTCCACCAGTGATATGGAGAAACACCATATATTTT. Its translation is CASSPPVIWRNTIYF. The chain couples TRBV6-4 to TRBJ1-3; no definite D call. This CDR3 has 15 residues. The V end lost 5 bases, the J end lost 5 bases, and 16 bases lay between the germline ends. Germline assignment: CDR1 MRHNA and CDR2 SNTAGT.

The CDR3 is CASSLILGGEQYF. The CDR3 DNA reads TGTGCCAGCAGTTTAATCTTGGGGGGCGAGCAGTACTTC. The rearrangement uses TRBV27 and TRBJ2-7, with a possible D match to TRBD2 (6 bases). The V end was cut by 2 bases, the J end by 6 bases, with 11 bases between. The CDR3 length is 13 residues. From germline, CDR1 is MNHEY and CDR2 SMNVEV (reference sequence).